Below, 5 T cell receptor beta chains from the same sample are listed, as sequenced in a study of T cell responses to AZD1222 COVID-19 vaccine. Assay: immunoSEQ multiplex PCR; the TCRdb copy retains only in-frame clones and omits some. This table holds about 92,000 clones, 70% to 90% found once. Sequenced material: peripheral blood, taken on day 0 of AZD1222 vaccination. Source of these receptors: an adult in good health.

This clone was recorded only once. The V and J genes are TRBV10-3 and TRBJ2-3, with D uncertain. The CDR3 is made up of 16 amino acids. CDR1 is ENHRY and CDR2 is SYGVKD in the germline V gene. Deletions cut 4 bases from V and 0 bases from J, with 14 bases between. CDR3 amino acids: CAISAPATESTDTQYF. DNA of the CDR3: TGTGCCATCAGTGCCCCCGCTACCGAAAGCACAGATACGCAGTATTTT.

As concerns this clone: One end of the junction fails to match germline, which may point to a read error. Other DNA variants within this sample encode the same CDR3. The V and J genes are TRBV19 and TRBJ1-5; D remains ambiguous. The germline gives CDR1 LNHDA, CDR2 SQIVND (reference sequence). The CDR3 has 13 residues. The chain's CDR3 is CASSIRRNQPQHF. The CDR3 DNA reads as TGCGCCAGTAGTATAAGACGGAATCAGCCCCAGCATTTT.

The rearrangement uses TRBV7-2 and TRBJ2-7; the match to TRBD2 covers 10 bases. After removal of 1 base from V and 1 base from J, the junction contained 4 bases not matched to a gene. The CDR3 extends over 16 amino acids. Looked up from germline, CDR1 is SGHTA and CDR2 is FQGNSA. The CDR3 loop reads CASSLGPSGGSYEQYF. The CDR3 bases are TGTGCCAGCAGCTTAGGGCCTAGCGGGGGATCCTACGAGCAGTACTTC.

This chain uses TRBV6-5 with TRBJ2-7; D gene uncertain. This CDR3 region has 11 residues. Per the germline V gene, CDR1 is MNHEY and CDR2 is SVGAGI. V lost 8 bases and J lost 5, with 10 bases in between. The CDR3 DNA follows: TGTGCCAGCTCCCCTTTGAACGAGCAGTACTTC. It translates to CASSPLNEQYF.

This sequence joins TRBV2 and TRBJ2-4; D call uncertain. The CDR3 runs to 14 residues. Germline CDR1 is SNHLY and CDR2 is FYNNEI. Deletions cut 1 base from V and 8 bases from J, with 12 bases between. CDR3 residues: CASSEVRVRDIQYF. CDR3 coding DNA: TGTGCCAGCAGTGAAGTTAGGGTTAGGGACATTCAGTACTTC.